This note documents a single T cell receptor beta chain sequence. Its target is not known. This may be a read error: a much more frequent sequence differs by one nucleotide. CDR1 MNHEY and CDR2 SVGAGI come from the germline V gene. The CDR3 loop spans 13 amino acids. The germline V and J ends were trimmed by 6 bases and 3 bases, with 11 bases remaining between them. These data are taken from a study of T cell repertoires in aging, cancer and after chemotherapy. Overall study context: Patients with glioblastoma brain tumors were sampled before and after temozolomide-based therapy.

Amplification of TCR beta used genomic DNA extracted from peripheral blood. General observations from the study: Rebound thymic output was suggested by rising median generation probability during chemotherapy in each cancer cohort. Compared with age-matched healthy donors, untreated hematological or solid cancer patients showed higher blood TCR clonality. Loss of evenness, beyond lost richness, contributed to age-related TCR diversity decline in cancer patients.

Rearranged V-D-J TRB sequences were amplified with a mixed TRB-A/B primer pool. TCRdb re-derived calls from the multiplex PCR reads in MiXCR, one entry per CDR3 protein. The sample includes about 770 distinct CDR3 sequences, 27% seen only once; the top ten take over 35%. The J gene is TRBJ1-1, the V gene TRBV6-5; D call uncertain. The TCR was taken from a human donor with a solid tumor. The specimen was blood. In DNA form, the CDR3 reads TGTGCCAGCAGAATCGTATATTACACTGAAGCTTTCTTT. The encoded protein is CASRIVYYTEAFF.